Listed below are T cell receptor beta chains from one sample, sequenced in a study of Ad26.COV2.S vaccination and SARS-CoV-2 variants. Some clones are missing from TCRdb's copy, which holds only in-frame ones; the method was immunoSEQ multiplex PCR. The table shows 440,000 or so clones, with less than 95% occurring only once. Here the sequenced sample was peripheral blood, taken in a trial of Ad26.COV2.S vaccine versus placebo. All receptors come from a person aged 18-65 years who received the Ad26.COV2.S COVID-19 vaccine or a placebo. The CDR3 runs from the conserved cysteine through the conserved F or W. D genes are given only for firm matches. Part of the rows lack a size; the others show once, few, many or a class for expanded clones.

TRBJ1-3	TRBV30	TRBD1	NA	CAWSQGQGGSTIYF	TGTGCCTGGAGCCAGGGACAGGGTGGGTCCACCATATATTTT
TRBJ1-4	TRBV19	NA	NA	CASALGSNEKLFF	TGTGCCAGCGCGCTTGGATCAAATGAAAAACTGTTTTTT
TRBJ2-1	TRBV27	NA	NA	CASSPWGGGYNEQFF	TGTGCCAGCAGTCCCTGGGGAGGCGGCTACAATGAGCAGTTCTTC
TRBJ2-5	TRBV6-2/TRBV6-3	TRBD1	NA	CASSNLQGFNELETQYF	TGTGCCAGCAGTAATTTACAGGGGTTTAATGAGTTGGAGACCCAGTACTTC
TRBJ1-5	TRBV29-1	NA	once	CSALTTGFGQPQHF	TGCAGCGCCCTAACTACAGGGTTCGGTCAGCCCCAGCATTTT
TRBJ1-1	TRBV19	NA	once	CASSIIGRGTEAFF	TGTGCCAGTAGTATTATAGGGAGGGGCACTGAAGCTTTCTTT
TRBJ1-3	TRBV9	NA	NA	CASSPDLRTIYF	TGTGCCAGCAGCCCAGACCTCCGCACCATATATTTT
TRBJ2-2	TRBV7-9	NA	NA	CASKTPIRNANTGELFF	TGTGCCAGCAAAACCCCCATCCGGAACGCGAACACCGGGGAGCTGTTTTTT
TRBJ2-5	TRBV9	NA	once	CASSVGPGETQYF	TGTGCCAGCAGCGTAGGGCCGGGGGAGACCCAGTACTTC
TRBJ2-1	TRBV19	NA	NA	CASSGGTVSYNEQFF	TGTGCCAGTAGTGGGGGGACCGTCTCCTACAATGAGCAGTTCTTC
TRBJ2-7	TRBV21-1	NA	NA	CASSTRTMRYEQYF	TGTGCCAGCAGCACTAGGACAATGAGATACGAGCAGTACTTC
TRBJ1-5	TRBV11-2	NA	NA	CASSLEGGQPQHF	TGTGCCAGCAGCCTGGAGGGGGGGCAGCCCCAGCATTTT
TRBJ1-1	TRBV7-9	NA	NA	CASSLPTLGVNTEAFF	TGTGCCAGCAGCTTACCAACCCTGGGGGTGAACACTGAAGCTTTCTTT
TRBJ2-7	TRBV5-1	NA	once	CASSFEPGSSHYEQYF	TGCGCCAGCAGCTTTGAACCGGGGTCCTCGCACTACGAGCAGTACTTC
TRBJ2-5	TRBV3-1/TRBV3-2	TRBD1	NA	CASSQQDRGQETQYF	TGTGCCAGCAGCCAACAAGACAGGGGGCAAGAGACCCAGTACTTC
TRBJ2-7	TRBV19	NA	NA	CASSPRGLYSSYEQYF	TGTGCCAGTAGTCCCCGAGGCCTATATTCCTCCTACGAGCAGTACTTC
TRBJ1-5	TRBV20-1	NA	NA	CSASLPQGSSNQPQHF	TGCAGTGCTAGTCTCCCTCAGGGGTCTAGCAATCAGCCCCAGCATTTT
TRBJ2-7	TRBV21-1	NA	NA	CASTSRGYGRDAIRYEQYF	TGTGCCAGCACCAGCCGTGGGTATGGCCGGGACGCAATCCGGTACGAGCAGTACTTC
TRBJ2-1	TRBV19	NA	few	CATRERGAPFPDEQFF	TGTGCCACGAGGGAACGAGGGGCCCCTTTCCCGGATGAGCAGTTCTTC
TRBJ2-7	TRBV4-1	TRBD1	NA	CASSRQGQGANEQYF	TGCGCCAGCAGCCGACAGGGACAGGGGGCCAACGAGCAGTACTTC
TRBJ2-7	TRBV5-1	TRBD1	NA	CASSLETGSGQYF	TGCGCCAGCAGCTTGGAGACAGGGTCCGGGCAGTACTTC
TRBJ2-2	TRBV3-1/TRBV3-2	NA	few	CASSQAATDTGELFF	TGTGCCAGCAGCCAAGCGGCGACAGACACCGGGGAGCTGTTTTTT
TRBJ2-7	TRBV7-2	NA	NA	CASSLEVTYEQYF	TGTGCCAGCAGCTTAGAAGTGACCTACGAGCAGTACTTC
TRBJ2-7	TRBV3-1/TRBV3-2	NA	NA	CASSRGPRDGYEQYF	TGTGCCAGCAGCCGAGGACCCCGAGACGGATACGAGCAGTACTTC
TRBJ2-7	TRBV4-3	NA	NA	CASSQERENYEQYF	TGCGCCAGCAGCCAGGAGAGAGAAAACTACGAGCAGTACTTC
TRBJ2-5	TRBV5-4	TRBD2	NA	CASSYAGLATETQYF	TGTGCCAGCAGCTATGCGGGACTAGCGACGGAGACCCAGTACTTC
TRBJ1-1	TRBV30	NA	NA	CAWSVLQNTEAFF	TGTGCCTGGAGTGTATTGCAGAACACTGAAGCTTTCTTT
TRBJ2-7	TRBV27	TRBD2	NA	CASSLWGVAGGPHEQYF	TGTGCCAGCAGTTTATGGGGGGTAGCGGGAGGGCCCCACGAGCAGTACTTC
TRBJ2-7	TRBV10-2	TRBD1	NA	CASSASGTGELADEQYF	TGCGCCAGCAGCGCCAGCGGGACAGGGGAACTAGCGGACGAGCAGTACTTC
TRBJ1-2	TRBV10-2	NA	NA	CASSESRTEPTF	TGCGCCAGCAGTGAGTCGCGGACAGAGCCCACCTTC
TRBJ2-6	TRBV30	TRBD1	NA	CAWSGDRGQASGANVLTF	TGTGCCTGGAGTGGGGACAGGGGGCAAGCCTCTGGGGCCAACGTCCTGACTTTC
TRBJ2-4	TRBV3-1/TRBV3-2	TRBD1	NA	CASSQTGTAVSDF	TGTGCCAGCAGCCAAACCGGGACAGCTGTATCAGACTTC
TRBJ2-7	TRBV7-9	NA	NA	CASSLTGGLAGSSYEQYF	TGTGCCAGCAGCTTAACTGGGGGCCTGGCTGGGAGCTCCTACGAGCAGTACTTC
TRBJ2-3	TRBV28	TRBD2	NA	CASSLLAGWVPDTQYF	TGTGCCAGCAGCCTCTTAGCGGGTTGGGTCCCAGATACGCAGTATTTT
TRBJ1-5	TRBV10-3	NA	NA	CAISPISSNQPQHF	TGTGCCATCAGTCCCATATCTAGCAATCAGCCCCAGCATTTT
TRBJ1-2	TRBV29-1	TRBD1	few	CSVEDLGYRGSPYYGYTF	TGCAGCGTTGAAGATCTGGGGTACAGGGGATCCCCATACTATGGCTACACCTTC
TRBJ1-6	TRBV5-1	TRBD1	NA	CASSNRGSPLHF	TGCGCCAGCAGCAACAGGGGTTCACCCCTCCACTTT
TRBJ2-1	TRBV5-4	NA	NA	CASSLPGRYEQFF	TGTGCCAGCAGCTTGCCGGGAAGGTATGAGCAGTTCTTC
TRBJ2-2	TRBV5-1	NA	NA	CASSSVPFRTGVGAGELFF	TGCGCCAGCAGCTCTGTCCCCTTTCGGACGGGCGTAGGGGCCGGGGAGCTGTTTTTT
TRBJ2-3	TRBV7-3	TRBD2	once	CASSTGLAGAVDTQYF	TGTGCCAGCAGCACCGGACTAGCGGGAGCGGTAGATACGCAGTATTTT
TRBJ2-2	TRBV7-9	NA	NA	CASSSKAAPPQTSTGELFF	TGTGCCAGCAGCTCCAAAGCAGCCCCACCCCAAACATCCACCGGGGAGCTGTTTTTT
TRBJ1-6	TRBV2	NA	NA	CASREGGRRMNSPLHF	TGTGCCAGCAGAGAAGGGGGGCGACGTATGAATTCACCCCTCCACTTT
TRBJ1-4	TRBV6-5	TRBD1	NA	CASKKNRGVVEKLFF	TGTGCCAGCAAGAAAAACAGGGGGGTAGTGGAAAAACTGTTTTTT